The next 8 T cell receptor beta chains were all read from a single sample in a study of cytomegalovirus exposure and HLA in healthy donors. PCR was performed using 60 Vbeta and 13 Jbeta primers. The method was immunoSEQ multiplex PCR; TCRdb's version includes in-frame clones alone and lacks a portion of them. The table has about 130,000 clones, roughly 88% seen once. The sequenced sample was PBMCs. The receptors here all came from a man over 45 in good health and CMV-seronegative.

The chain employs TRBV7-2 and TRBJ2-7; TRBD2 matches 8 bases. The CDR3 has 15 amino acids. CDR1 is SGHTA and CDR2 is FQGNSA in the germline V gene. The V and J ends lost 1 base and 1 base, in that order; junction bases with no gene match: 3. CDR3 in DNA: TGTGCCAGCAGCTTAGGGGCTAGCGGGTCCTACGAGCAGTACTTC. This sequence encodes CASSLGASGSYEQYF. The full variable domain, completed using reference TRBV7-2 and TRBJ2-7, is GAGVSQSPSNKVTEKGKDVELRCDPISGHTALYWYRQSLGQGLEFLIYFQGNSAPDKSGLPSDRFSAERTGGSVSTLTIQRTQQEDSAVYLCASSLGASGSYEQYFGPGTRLTVT.

There are a few counts of this clone. The rearrangement links TRBV6-4 to TRBJ1-4; D unresolved. The CDR3 has 15 amino acids. CDR1 is MRHNA and CDR2 is SNTAGT in the germline V gene. V gave up 3 bases and J gave up 3 bases, with 11 bases separating them. The CDR3 loop is CASSERGYPNEKLFF. The CDR3 nucleotides are TGTGCCAGCAGTGAACGGGGATACCCTAATGAAAAACTGTTTTTT.

The rearrangement joins TRBV5-8 to TRBJ2-7; 7 bases fit TRBD1. Germline CDR1 is SGHTS and CDR2 is YDEGEE. J gave up 2 bases and V 6 bases, and 5 bases lay outside the gene matches. This CDR3 is 13 amino acids long. The CDR3 coding sequence is TGTGCCAGCATCGGACAGGTCGCCTACGAGCAGTACTTC. Amino acid sequence: CASIGQVAYEQYF.

The rearrangement links TRBV6-5 to TRBJ1-2; TRBD1 matches 7 bases. With 4 bases clipped from V and 5 bases from J, the junction kept 13 bases outside the gene matches. The CDR3 loop spans 16 amino acids. Germline V lookup: CDR1 MNHEY, CDR2 SVGAGI. The DNA for the CDR3 is TGTGCCAGCAGTTCCGGACAGGTGACGGGCGTTTATGGCTACACCTTC. Translated, it gives CASSSGQVTGVYGYTF.

Only one count was recorded for this clone. The V and J genes are TRBV20-1 and TRBJ2-3; D remains ambiguous. This CDR3 comprises 11 residues. From germline, CDR1 is DFQATT and CDR2 SNEGSKA (reference sequence). The CDR3 reads CRARLTDTQYF. The CDR3 DNA reads as TGCAGAGCACGCCTCACAGATACGCAGTATTTT.

This clone was picked up one time. The rearrangement links TRBV4-3 to TRBJ1-5; tentatively, D is TRBD1 (5 bases). The V end lost 0 bases, the J end lost 7 bases, and 13 bases lay between the germline ends. CDR1 is LGHNA, CDR2 YSLEER, per germline. The CDR3 consists of 15 residues. CDR3 sequence (DNA): TGCGCCAGCAGCCAAGATGGGCGGGGCGGGCAGCCCCAGCATTTT. Amino acid sequence: CASSQDGRGGQPQHF.

The chain combines TRBV6-5 with TRBJ2-7; maybe TRBD2 (6 bases). Germline loops: CDR1 MNHEY, CDR2 SVGAGI. The CDR3 extends over 14 amino acids. V shed 6 bases and J shed 3 bases, with 15 bases lying between them. The CDR3 is CASSPRVGGYEQYF. CDR3 coding DNA: TGTGCCAGCAGCCCACGGGTGGGGGGCTACGAGCAGTACTTC.

V is TRBV29-1 and J is TRBJ1-1; tentatively, D is TRBD1 (5 bases). The CDR3 is 15 amino acids. Trimming took off 6 bases at V and 1 base at J, with 18 bases between the two ends. The V gene's germline CDR1 is SQVTM and CDR2 ANQGSEA. The DNA for the CDR3 is TGCAGCGTGAAGTATTCCGACAGATCGAACACTGAAGCTTTCTTT. Amino acids: CSVKYSDRSNTEAFF.